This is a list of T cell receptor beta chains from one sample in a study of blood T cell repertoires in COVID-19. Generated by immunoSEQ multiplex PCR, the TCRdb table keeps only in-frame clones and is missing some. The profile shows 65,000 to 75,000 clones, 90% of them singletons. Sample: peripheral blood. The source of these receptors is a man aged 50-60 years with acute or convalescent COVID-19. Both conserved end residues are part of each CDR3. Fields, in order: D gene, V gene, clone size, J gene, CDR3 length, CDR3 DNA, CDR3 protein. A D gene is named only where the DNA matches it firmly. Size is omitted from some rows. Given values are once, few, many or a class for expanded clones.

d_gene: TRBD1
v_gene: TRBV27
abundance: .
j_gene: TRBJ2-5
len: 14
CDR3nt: TGTGCCAGCAGTTTGGCGACAGGGGGTCAGACCCAGTACTTC
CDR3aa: CASSLATGGQTQYF

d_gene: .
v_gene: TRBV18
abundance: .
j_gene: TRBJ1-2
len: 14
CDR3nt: TGTGCCAGCTCTTCTACAGGGTTAGGCTATGGCTACACCTTC
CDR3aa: CASSSTGLGYGYTF

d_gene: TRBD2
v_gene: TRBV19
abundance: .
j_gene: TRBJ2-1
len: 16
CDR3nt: TGTGCCAGTAGTCCCCTAGCGGGAGAATTCCACAATGAGCAGTTCTTC
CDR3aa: CASSPLAGEFHNEQFF

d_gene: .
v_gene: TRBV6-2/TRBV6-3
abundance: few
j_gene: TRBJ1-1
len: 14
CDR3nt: TGTGCCAGCAGTCTGGGTGGATCGGGCACTGAAGCTTTCTTT
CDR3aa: CASSLGGSGTEAFF

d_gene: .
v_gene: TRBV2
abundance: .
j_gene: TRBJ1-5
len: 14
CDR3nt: TGTGCCAGCAGTGAAGGGCAGGGGAACCAGCCCCAGCATTTT
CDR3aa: CASSEGQGNQPQHF

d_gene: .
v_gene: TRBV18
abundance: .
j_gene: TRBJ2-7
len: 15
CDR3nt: TGTGCCAGCTCACGGCTACCAGGAATTTTCGACGAGCAGTACTTC
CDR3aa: CASSRLPGIFDEQYF

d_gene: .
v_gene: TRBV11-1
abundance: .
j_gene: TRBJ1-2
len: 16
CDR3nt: TGTGCCAGCAGCCCCCCGGGGAGGCCGAAATCCTATGGCTACACCTTC
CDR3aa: CASSPPGRPKSYGYTF

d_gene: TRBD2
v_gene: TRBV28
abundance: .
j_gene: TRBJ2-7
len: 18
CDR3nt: TGTGCCAGCAGTTACCCCGGGTTGGGGGGGATCCCCTCCTACGAGCAGTACTTC
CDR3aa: CASSYPGLGGIPSYEQYF

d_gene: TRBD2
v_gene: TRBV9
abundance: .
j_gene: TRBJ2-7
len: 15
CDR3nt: TGTGCCAGCAGCCTTGGACTAGCGGTTGATTACGAGCAGTACTTC
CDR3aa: CASSLGLAVDYEQYF

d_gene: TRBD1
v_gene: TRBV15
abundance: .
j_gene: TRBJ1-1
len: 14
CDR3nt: TGTGCCACCAGCAGAGATGGGACAGGGTCTGAAGCTTTCTTT
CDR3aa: CATSRDGTGSEAFF

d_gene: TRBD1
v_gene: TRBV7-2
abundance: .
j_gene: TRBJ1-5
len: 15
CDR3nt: TGTGCCAGCAGCTTGGACAGGGGGCGAGGTCAGCCCCAGCATTTT
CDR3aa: CASSLDRGRGQPQHF

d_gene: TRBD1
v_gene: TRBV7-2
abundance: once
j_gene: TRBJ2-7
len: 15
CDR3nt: TGTGCCAGCAGCTTACTCCGGACAGGGTCCCACGAGCAGTACTTC
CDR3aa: CASSLLRTGSHEQYF

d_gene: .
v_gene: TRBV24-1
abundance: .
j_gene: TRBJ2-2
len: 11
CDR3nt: TGTGCCACCAGCGAGGCCGGGGAGCTGTTTTTT
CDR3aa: CATSEAGELFF

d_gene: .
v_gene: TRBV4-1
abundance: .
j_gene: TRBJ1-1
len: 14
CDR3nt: TGCGCCAGCAGCCAAGCACAGGGATACACTGAAGCTTTCTTT
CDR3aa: CASSQAQGYTEAFF

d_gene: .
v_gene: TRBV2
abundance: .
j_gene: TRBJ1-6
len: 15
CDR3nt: TGTGCCAGCAGTGTGGACAACTCCTATAATTCACCCCTCCACTTT
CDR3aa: CASSVDNSYNSPLHF

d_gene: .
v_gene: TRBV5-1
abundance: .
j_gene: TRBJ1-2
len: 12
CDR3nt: TGCGCCAGCAGCGCAGGTGGGGCTGGCTACACCTTC
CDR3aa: CASSAGGAGYTF

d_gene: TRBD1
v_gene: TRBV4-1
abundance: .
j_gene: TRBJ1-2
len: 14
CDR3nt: TGCGCCAGCAGCTCGACAGGGGCGGGCTATGGCTACACCTTC
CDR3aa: CASSSTGAGYGYTF

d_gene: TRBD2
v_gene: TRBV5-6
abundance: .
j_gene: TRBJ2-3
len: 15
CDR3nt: TGTGCCAGCAGCTTTCGACTAGCGGGAGCTGATACGCAGTATTTT
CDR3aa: CASSFRLAGADTQYF

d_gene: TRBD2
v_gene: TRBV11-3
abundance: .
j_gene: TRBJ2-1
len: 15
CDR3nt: TGTGCCAGCAGCAAGGCCGGTAGCGGGAGCGGTGAGCAGTTCTTC
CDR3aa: CASSKAGSGSGEQFF

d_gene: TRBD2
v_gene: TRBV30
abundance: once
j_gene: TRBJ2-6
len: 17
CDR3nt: TGTGCCCGCCGTGAACTAGCGGGGGACTCTGGGGCCAACGTCCTGACTTTC
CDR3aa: CARRELAGDSGANVLTF